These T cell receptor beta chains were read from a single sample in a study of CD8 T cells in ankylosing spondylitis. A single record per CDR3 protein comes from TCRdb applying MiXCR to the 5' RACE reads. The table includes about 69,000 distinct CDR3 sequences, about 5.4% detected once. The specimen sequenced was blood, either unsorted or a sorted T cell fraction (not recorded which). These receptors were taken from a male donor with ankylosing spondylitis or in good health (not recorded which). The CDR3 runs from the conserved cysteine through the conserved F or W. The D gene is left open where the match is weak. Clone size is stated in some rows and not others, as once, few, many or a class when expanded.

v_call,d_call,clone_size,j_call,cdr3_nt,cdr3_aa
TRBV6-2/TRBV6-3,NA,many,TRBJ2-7,TGTGCCAGCAGTCACGGGACTCGCTACCCCTACGAGCAGTACTTC,CASSHGTRYPYEQYF
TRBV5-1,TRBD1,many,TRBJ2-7,TGCGCCAGCAGCTTGGTTCGGCAGGGGGAGATTGGCGCGTACGAGCAGTACTTC,CASSLVRQGEIGAYEQYF
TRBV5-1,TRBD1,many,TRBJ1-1,TGCGCCAGCAGCATTGGGGACAGGTCTGTGAACACTGAAGCTTTCTTT,CASSIGDRSVNTEAFF
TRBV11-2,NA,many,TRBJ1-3,TGTGCCAGCAGCTTCCAGGTCGGAAACACCATATATTTT,CASSFQVGNTIYF
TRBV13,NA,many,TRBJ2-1,TGTGCCAGCAGCTTAGAGCCCCCTGACAGTGACAATGAGCAGTTCTTC,CASSLEPPDSDNEQFF
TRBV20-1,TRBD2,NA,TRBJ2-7,TGCAGTGCTAGAGATCCTAGCGGGGGGACTCGGGGGGAGCAGTACTTC,CSARDPSGGTRGEQYF
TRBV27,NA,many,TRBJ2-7,TGTGCCAGCAGTTTGTCAGGGGAAACCTACGAGCAGTACTTC,CASSLSGETYEQYF
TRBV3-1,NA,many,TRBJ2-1,TGTGCCAGCAGCCAAGATATCGGGTCAGCATACAATGAGCAGTTCTTC,CASSQDIGSAYNEQFF
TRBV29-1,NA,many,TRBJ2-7,TGCAGCGTTGAAGATCCGGGGATCGAGCAGTACTTC,CSVEDPGIEQYF
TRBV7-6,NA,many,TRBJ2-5,TGTGCCAGCAGCTTAGAGCTGGCAGAGACCCAGTACTTC,CASSLELAETQYF
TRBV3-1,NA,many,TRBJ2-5,TGTGCCAGCAGCCAAGTACAGGGTGGGGAGACCCAGTACTTC,CASSQVQGGETQYF
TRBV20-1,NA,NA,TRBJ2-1,TGTAGTACTAGAGATCGAACAGGGCACTCCTACAATGAGCAGTTCTTC,CSTRDRTGHSYNEQFF
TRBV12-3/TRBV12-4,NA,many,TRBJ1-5,TGTGCCAGCAGTCCACAGGGTACGGGGCTTTATCAGCCCCAGCATTTT,CASSPQGTGLYQPQHF
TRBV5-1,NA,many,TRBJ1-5,TGCGCCAGCAGCTTGTATGGGGGTAATCAGCCCCAGCATTTT,CASSLYGGNQPQHF
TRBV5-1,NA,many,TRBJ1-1,TGCGCCAGCAGCCCAGAGGAGGGGAACGTACTCCTCCAGCTAGGGCAGAGAGGTTTCTTT,CASSPEEGNVLLQLGQRGFF
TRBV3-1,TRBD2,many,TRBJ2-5,TGTGCCAGCAGCGGAACTAGCGGCCAAGAGACCCAGTACTTC,CASSGTSGQETQYF
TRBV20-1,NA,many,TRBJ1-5,TGCAGTGCTAGTTTACCTCTTCTTCGCTGGCCCCAGCATTTT,CSASLPLLRWPQHF
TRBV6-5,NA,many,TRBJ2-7,TGTGCCAGCAGTTACTCGACTATGTTCGAGCAGTACTTC,CASSYSTMFEQYF
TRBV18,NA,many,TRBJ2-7,TGTGCCAGCTCACCCCGACAGGGAGGGTCCTACGAGCAGTACTTC,CASSPRQGGSYEQYF
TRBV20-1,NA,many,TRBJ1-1,TGCAGTGCTAGAGATCTCAGGGAACAGGGCACTGAAGCTTTCTTT,CSARDLREQGTEAFF
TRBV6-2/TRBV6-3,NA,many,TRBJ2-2,TGTGCCAGCAGTTCAGGCCTTGGGGAGCTGTTTTTT,CASSSGLGELFF
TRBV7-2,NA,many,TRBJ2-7,TGTGCCAGCAGCTTGGCAGTGGGCTACGAGCAGTACTTC,CASSLAVGYEQYF
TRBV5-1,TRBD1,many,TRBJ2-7,TGCGCCAGCAGCTTCCGACAGGGGGCGTACGAGCAGTACTTC,CASSFRQGAYEQYF
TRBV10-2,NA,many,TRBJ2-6,TGCGCCAGCCAAAAAGGCGACTCTGGGGCCAACGTCCTGACTTTC,CASQKGDSGANVLTF
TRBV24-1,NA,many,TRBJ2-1,TGTGCCACCAGTCCACACGGACGGAATTACAATGAGCAGTTCTTC,CATSPHGRNYNEQFF
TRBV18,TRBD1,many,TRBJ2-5,TGTGCCAGCTCACCAACAGGGGGCCAAGAGACCCAGTACTTC,CASSPTGGQETQYF
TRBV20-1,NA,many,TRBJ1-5,TGCAGTGCTAGAGGGATGAGCAATCAGCCCCAGCATTTT,CSARGMSNQPQHF
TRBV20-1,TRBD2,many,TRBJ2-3,TGCAGTGCGAGTACTAGCGGGGGGGCAGATACGCAGTATTTT,CSASTSGGADTQYF
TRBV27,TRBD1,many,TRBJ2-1,TGTGCCAGCAGCAAAAACAGGGGACCCTACAATGAGCAGTTCTTC,CASSKNRGPYNEQFF
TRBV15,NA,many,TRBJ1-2,TGTGCCACCAGTACATCAAACTATGGCTACACCTTC,CATSTSNYGYTF
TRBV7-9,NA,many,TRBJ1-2,TGTGCCAGCAGCTTATCGTTGGGGACGGGAAACTATGGCTACACCTTC,CASSLSLGTGNYGYTF
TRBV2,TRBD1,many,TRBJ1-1,TGTGCCAGCGAGGACAGGGAAGTCACTGAAGCTTTCTTT,CASEDREVTEAFF
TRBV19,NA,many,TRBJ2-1,TGTGCCAGTACTACGGGAGAGTACAATGAGCAGTTCTTC,CASTTGEYNEQFF